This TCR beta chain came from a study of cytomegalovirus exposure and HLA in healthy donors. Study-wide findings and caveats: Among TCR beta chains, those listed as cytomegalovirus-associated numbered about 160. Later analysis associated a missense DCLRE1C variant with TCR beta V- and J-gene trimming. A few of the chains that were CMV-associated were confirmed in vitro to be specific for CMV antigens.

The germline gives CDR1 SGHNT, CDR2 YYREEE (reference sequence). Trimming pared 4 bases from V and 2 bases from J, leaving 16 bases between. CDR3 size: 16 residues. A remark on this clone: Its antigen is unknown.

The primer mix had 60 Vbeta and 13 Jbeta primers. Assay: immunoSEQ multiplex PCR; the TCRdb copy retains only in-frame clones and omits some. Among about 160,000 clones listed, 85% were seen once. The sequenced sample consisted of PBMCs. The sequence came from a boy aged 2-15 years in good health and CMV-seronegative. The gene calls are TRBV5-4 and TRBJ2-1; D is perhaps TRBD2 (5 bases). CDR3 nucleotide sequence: TGTGCCAGCAGCCCCCCCGGGGTAGAAACCTACAATGAGCAGTTCTTC. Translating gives CASSPPGVETYNEQFF.